Listed below are T cell receptor beta chains from one sample, sequenced in a study of tumor and adjacent non-tumor tissue in lung cancer. TCRdb passed the multiplex PCR reads through MiXCR, listing each CDR3 protein once. The table records over 85,000 distinct CDR3 sequences, 84% of them present only once. The specimen was lung tumor tissue. The receptor source for this set is a man aged 65 to 79 with non-small cell lung cancer. Both conserved end residues are part of each CDR3. Each record gives: V gene, J gene, D gene, clone size, CDR3 protein, CDR3 DNA. D genes are given only for firm matches. Not all rows give a size; the values are once, few, many and, for expanded clones, a class.

>TRBV7-8|TRBJ1-1|.|.
CAGTLGARNTEAFF
TGTGCCGGCACCCTGGGGGCTCGTAACACTGAAGCTTTCTTT
>TRBV6-6|TRBJ2-3|TRBD1|.
CATRTGNTDTQYF
TGTGCCACCAGGACAGGGAACACAGATACGCAGTATTTT
>TRBV6-1|TRBJ2-6|.|few
CVSNTGSGANVLTF
TGTGTCAGCAATACAGGCTCTGGGGCCAACGTCTTGACTTTC
>TRBV20-1|TRBJ2-2|TRBD1|.
CSTRGGDSVTGKLFF
TGCAGTACTAGAGGGGGCGACTCCGTCACCGGGAAGCTGTTTTTT
>TRBV29-1|TRBJ2-3|TRBD2|.
CSVAGLAGGRGDTQYF
TGCAGCGTTGCGGGACTAGCGGGAGGACGGGGAGATACGCAGTATTTT
>TRBV5-1|TRBJ2-1|.|.
CACSLGWDEQFF
TGCGCCTGCAGCTTAGGTTGGGATGAGCAGTTCTTC
>TRBV6-2/TRBV6-3|TRBJ1-2|.|.
CPSRPRQSRSGYIF
TGTCCCAGCAGACCAAGACAGTCTAGGAGTGGCTACATCTTC
>TRBV5-4|TRBJ2-2|.|.
CASSSETGELFF
TGTGCCAGCAGCTCAGAGACCGGTGAGCTATTTTTT
>TRBV6-6|TRBJ2-7|TRBD1|.
CASSYLVGQPSYEQYF
TGTGCCAGCAGTTACTTGGTGGGACAGCCCTCATACGAGCAGTACTTC
>TRBV11-2|TRBJ2-3|TRBD2|.
CANRPRLAGGHRDTHYF
TGTGCCAACAGGCCTAGACTAGCGGGGGGGCATCGAGATACGCATTATTTT
>TRBV12-3/TRBV12-4|TRBJ1-4|.|.
CAGSGSGLTNDKLFF
TGTGCCGGCAGCGGATCAGGGTTGACTAATGATAAACTGTTTTTT
>TRBV11-2|TRBJ1-1|.|few
CVSSLNREEAFF
TGTGTCAGCAGCTTAAACAGGGAAGAAGCTTTCTTT
>TRBV4-1|TRBJ2-6|TRBD1|.
CTISQDASGTGSGANVLTF
TGCACCATCAGCCAAGATGCTTCCGGGACAGGCTCTGGGGCCAACGTCCTGACTTTC
>TRBV13|TRBJ2-1|.|.
CVSSLGRGLNEQFF
TGTGTCAGCAGCTTAGGCCGAGGGTTGAATGAGCAGTTCTTC
>TRBV4-3|TRBJ2-3|.|.
CASSTDTQYF
TGCGCCAGCAGCACAGATACGCAGTATTTT
>TRBV11-3|TRBJ2-7|.|.
CASSYTVTTSYEQYF
TGTGCCAGCAGCTACACCGTGACTACCTCCTACGAGCAGTACTTC
>TRBV5-1|TRBJ2-7|.|.
CVSSSGTGLERQYF
TGCGTCAGCAGCTCCGGTACAGGGCTCGAAAGGCAGTACTTC
>TRBV30|TRBJ2-5|.|.
CAWRTEIQYF
TGTGCCTGGAGGACGGAGATTCAGTACTTC
>TRBV12-5|TRBJ2-1|.|many
CASGVTSSEQFF
TGTGCTAGTGGTGTCACTAGCAGTGAGCAGTTCTTC